The T cell receptor beta chain under discussion was sequenced for a study of T-cell reconstitution after alpha-beta-depleted transplantation in children. With V trimmed by 4 bases and J by 4 bases, 7 bases remained unmatched. CDR1 is SQVTM and CDR2 is ANQGSEA in the germline V gene. CDR3 length equals 14 residues. It was with unique molecular identifiers that the TCRbeta library was prepared. TCRdb fed the PCR reads into MiXCR, producing one record per CDR3 protein. The sample contains about 610,000 distinct CDR3 sequences, 10% of which appear only once. The material was PBMCs from the stem cell graft donor, obtained from the stem cell graft. The J gene is TRBJ2-1, the V gene TRBV29-1; 7 bases are a match to TRBD2. The TCR comes from a human donor who donated a stem cell graft to a child with acute myeloid leukemia. The CDR3 protein is CSVVGGRGYNEQFF. DNA for the CDR3: TGCAGCGTTGTAGGCGGGAGAGGTTACAATGAGCAGTTCTTC.